These T cell receptor beta chains were read from a single sample in a study of CXCR4 blockade with PD-1 therapy in pancreatic cancer. The repertoire was sequenced with immunoSEQ multiplex PCR; TCRdb's copy has only in-frame clones and lacks some. The sample includes 2,500 to 3,000 clones, about 44% seen only once; the top ten take 15% to 20%. Sequencing was done on a sample of tumor tissue. The receptors shown here come from a human donor with pancreatic ductal adenocarcinoma. Both conserved end residues are trimmed from each CDR3. Fields, in order: V gene, CDR3 protein.

v_call: TRBV7-6; cdr3_aa: ASSRDRGTLQETQY
v_call: TRBV19; cdr3_aa: ASSISRNQPQH
v_call: TRBV11-3; cdr3_aa: ASSLQGHMVGYEQY
v_call: TRBV5-1; cdr3_aa: ATAPLGGSISTDTQY
v_call: TRBV6-8; cdr3_aa: ASSFTASSGNTIY
v_call: TRBV28; cdr3_aa: ASSRPGDLYEQY
v_call: TRBV11-3; cdr3_aa: ASSTRTFSGNTIY
v_call: TRBV11-3; cdr3_aa: ASSLARGGNEQF
v_call: TRBV19; cdr3_aa: ASSPFRSGANVLT
v_call: TRBV5-1; cdr3_aa: ASTQGGSGANVLT
v_call: TRBV15; cdr3_aa: ATSRGQGAQTDTQY
v_call: TRBV30; cdr3_aa: AWSKGAIDYEQY
v_call: TRBV29-1; cdr3_aa: SVRQGASGNTIY
v_call: TRBV15; cdr3_aa: ATSAPGQGSVTKNIQY
v_call: TRBV30; cdr3_aa: AWSVRGRAGNTIY
v_call: TRBV19; cdr3_aa: ASAGEVFAEAF
v_call: TRBV28; cdr3_aa: ASSPMTGITTEAF
v_call: TRBV7-7; cdr3_aa: ASSSQRGEAYNEQF
v_call: TRBV28; cdr3_aa: ASSAGLETQY
v_call: TRBV28; cdr3_aa: ASSIPGLEAF
v_call: TRBV18; cdr3_aa: ASSPLPAFSTEAF
v_call: TRBV7-4; cdr3_aa: ASSLRRDGPQH
v_call: TRBV6-8; cdr3_aa: ASSDWTGSNEKLF
v_call: TRBV19; cdr3_aa: ASSTQGTEAF
v_call: TRBV18; cdr3_aa: ASAPGGRNQPQH
v_call: TRBV19; cdr3_aa: ASSMNTEAF
v_call: TRBV29-1; cdr3_aa: SVSPGGSSYNEQF
v_call: TRBV15; cdr3_aa: ATTPPGVYTEAF
v_call: TRBV7-6; cdr3_aa: ASSLGTGDSPLH
v_call: TRBV29-1; cdr3_aa: SVLNPDSPMNTEAF
v_call: TRBV11-3; cdr3_aa: ASSSYDTGSNEKLF
v_call: TRBV9; cdr3_aa: AGSLDNPGTDTQY
v_call: TRBV29-1; cdr3_aa: SVGGGPKTQY
v_call: TRBV28; cdr3_aa: ASSKGTRKNEQF
v_call: TRBV11-3; cdr3_aa: ASSLVAGGDYGYT
v_call: TRBV18; cdr3_aa: ASSPGGNYGYT
v_call: TRBV11-3; cdr3_aa: ANSRNRDRAHEQY
v_call: TRBV11-3; cdr3_aa: ASSLGAGQQETQY
v_call: TRBV14; cdr3_aa: ASSQLGRPNYGYT
v_call: TRBV15; cdr3_aa: ATSEYYVRNWDTKAF
v_call: TRBV6-7; cdr3_aa: ASSEAQVAGANVLT
v_call: TRBV29-1; cdr3_aa: SVEDRGNIQY
v_call: TRBV25-1; cdr3_aa: ASRATGGDTGELF
v_call: TRBV30; cdr3_aa: AWWGGYEQY
v_call: TRBV6-8; cdr3_aa: ASSYSWGDTQY
v_call: TRBV28; cdr3_aa: ASSLQKETQY
v_call: TRBV4-1; cdr3_aa: TSSPGTGGDGYT